These 12 T cell receptor beta chains were sequenced from one sample in a study of T cells in Graves' hyperthyroidism and ophthalmopathy. RNA transcripts yielded amplified TCR beta CDR3 regions. The TCR CDR3 first-round RT-PCR relied on the HTBI primer set. TCRdb reprocessed the multiplex PCR reads via MiXCR and lists one record per CDR3 protein. The data show 700,000 to 850,000 distinct CDR3 sequences, about a third seen once. Sequenced input: blood. These receptors were obtained from a middle-aged woman with Graves' hyperthyroidism.

The chain couples TRBV4-3 to TRBJ1-3, with D possibly TRBD1 on 5 matching bases. Germline values: CDR1 LGHNA, CDR2 YSLEER. Trimming cost V 1 base and J 2 bases, with 9 bases left between them. The CDR3 sequence is 15 residues long. CDR3 sequence: CASSQVAGPGNTIYF. Here the CDR3 DNA reads TGCGCCAGCAGCCAAGTGGCAGGGCCTGGAAACACCATATATTTT.

This chain joins TRBV2 and TRBJ2-2, with TRBD2 matching 7 bases. V lost 7 bases and J lost 4; bases outside the gene matches: 9. CDR1 and CDR2 (germline): SNHLY, FYNNEI. CDR3 length: 15 residues. The CDR3 spells CASMVHSGSTGELFF. The CDR3 DNA follows: TGTGCCAGCATGGTCCATAGCGGGTCCACCGGGGAGCTGTTTTTT.

This clonotype occurred many times. The chain uses TRBV29-1 and TRBJ2-6; the match to TRBD1 covers 9 bases. The CDR3 spans 16 residues. Looked up from germline, CDR1 is SQVTM and CDR2 is ANQGSEA. Germline trimming cut 7 bases from V and 0 bases from J; bases unmatched to any gene: 7. CDR3 sequence: CSATGTGSSGANVLTF. CDR3 DNA: TGCAGCGCCACCGGGACAGGGAGCTCTGGGGCCAACGTCCTGACTTTC.

This clonotype was counted between two and nine times. The chain recombines TRBV7-9 with TRBJ2-7, with a weak D call TRBD2 (6 bases). Trimming stripped 2 bases from V and 3 bases from J, with 20 bases between. The CDR3 is 17 amino acids. The germline gives CDR1 SEHNR, CDR2 FQNEAQ (reference sequence). CDR3 nucleotide sequence: TGTGCCAGCAGCTTAAGTGCGGGAAGGGGCCCCCACTACGAGCAGTACTTC. Its translation is CASSLSAGRGPHYEQYF.

The chain carries TRBV10-3 and TRBJ1-4; unclear D gene. This CDR3 is built from 13 residues. V shed 3 bases and J shed 7 bases, with 9 bases lying between them. Per the germline V gene, CDR1 is ENHRY and CDR2 is SYGVKD. Written as DNA, the CDR3 is TGTGCCATCAGTGAAAGGTTGGCTGAAAAACTGTTTTTT. Its translation is CAISERLAEKLFF.

V usage is TRBV2 and J usage is TRBJ2-7; possibly TRBD1 for D (6 bases). This CDR3 is built from 14 residues. CDR1 SNHLY and CDR2 FYNNEI come from the germline V gene. The V and J ends lost 1 base and 2 bases respectively, with 9 bases between them. This CDR3 reads CASSEGTATYEQYF. The CDR3 DNA is TGTGCCAGCAGTGAAGGGACAGCTACCTACGAGCAGTACTTC.

This clonotype was seen many times. The chain links TRBV20-1 to TRBJ1-1; D is unclear. The V end lost 5 bases, the J end lost 1 base, and 5 bases lay between the germline ends. The germline V gene has CDR1 DFQATT and CDR2 SNEGSKA (reference sequence). The CDR3 loop spans 11 amino acids. The CDR3 loop is CSAPTNTEAFF. Here the CDR3 DNA reads TGCAGTGCTCCGACGAACACTGAAGCTTTCTTT.

The chain couples TRBV25-1 to TRBJ1-2; D is ambiguous. The V end lost 3 bases, the J end lost 7 bases, and 9 bases lay between the germline ends. The CDR3 sequence is 12 residues long. The germline V gene has CDR1 MGHDK and CDR2 SYGVNS. CDR3 bases: TGTGCCAGCAGTGAGGCCTTCGGTGGCTACACCTTC. It encodes CASSEAFGGYTF.

V is TRBV10-3 and J is TRBJ1-5; D gene unclear. Trimming removed 5 bases from V and 10 bases from J, with 0 bases in between. The CDR3 length is 8 residues. Germline-derived CDR1 and CDR2 are ENHRY and SYGVKD. CDR3 DNA: TGTGCCATCAGTCCCCAGCATTTT. Its translation: CAISPQHF.

This chain connects TRBV24-1 to TRBJ1-1; D gene uncertain. V shed 4 bases and J shed 1 base, with 9 bases lying between them. CDR1 and CDR2 from the germline V gene are KGHDR and SFDVKD. The CDR3 is 14 residues long. The CDR3 loop reads CATSDPGTNTEAFF. CDR3 sequence (DNA): TGTGCCACCAGTGACCCAGGTACGAACACTGAAGCTTTCTTT.

There are a few counts of this clonotype. The chain is built from TRBV7-8 and TRBJ1-6; the D gene is possibly TRBD1 (5 bases). V lost 8 bases and J lost 3, with 8 bases in between. Germline-derived CDR1 and CDR2 are SGHVS and FQNEAQ. This CDR3 region has 13 residues. The CDR3 loop is CASGTDYNSPLHF. The CDR3 DNA sequence: TGTGCCAGCGGGACTGACTATAATTCACCCCTCCACTTT.

This clonotype showed up many times. The rearrangement uses TRBV9 and TRBJ1-5; D gene ambiguous. Deletions cut 0 bases from V and 4 bases from J, with 8 bases between. Germline values: CDR1 SGDLS, CDR2 YYNGEE. This CDR3 is built from 14 residues. The CDR3 region is CASSVGLGNQPQHF. CDR3 nucleotide sequence: TGTGCCAGCAGCGTAGGTTTAGGGAATCAGCCCCAGCATTTT.